The present T cell receptor (beta chain) was sequenced within a study of TIL therapy for anti-PD-1-resistant metastatic lung cancer (dated by TCRdb to the early 2020s). About the full investigation: Tumors were harvested prior to any PD-1/PD-L1 blockade, after which nivolumab was administered to patients, and lymphodepletion, expanded TIL infusion and IL-2 were given to patients who progressed. Enrolled patients had a median age of almost 55 years (range about 38-85) and a median tumor PD-L1 proportion score of about 5.9%. Most of the cohort had lung adenocarcinoma, including a handful of EGFR-mutant tumors and two ALK-rearranged tumors, and half of the patients were either current or former smokers. A median non-synonymous tumor mutation burden of roughly 1.4 mutations per megabase was determined across the cohort by whole-exome sequencing. Tumor and peripheral blood T cell receptor beta sequencing was used to track clonotypes across tumor, expanded TIL product and serial blood samples.

The V and J ends are trimmed by 6 bases and 6 bases, leaving 16 bases between them. Looking up the germline V gene (reference sequence) yields CDR1 LNHDA and CDR2 SQIVND. From cysteine to phenylalanine, the CDR3 is 14 amino acids long. The read is trimmed to its CDR3 DNA, 42 bases read in frame from base 1. Using bias-controlled multiplex PCR with the immunoSEQ v3 hsTCRB kit, the TCR beta CDR3 regions were amplified from genomic DNA. An Illumina NextSeq 500 was used to sequence the TCR libraries, reaching around 2.1 million read pairs at survey level or roughly 5-6.5 million at deep level. In the source study's methods: Clonality was reported by immunoSEQ Analyzer software, which also assigned V, D and J genes and filtered out non-productive sequences. Repertoires of infused TIL and blood were compared using productive Simpson clonality and the Morisita overlap index of productive TRB rearrangements. Absolute clonotype counts in blood were estimated as lymphocyte count times CD3+ fraction times the clone's productive frequency. TCRdb took over this immuneACCESS table, retaining in-frame rearrangements with V and J assigned. Such tables are incomplete; in checked studies, under half of the missing clones stem from an unresolved V gene, and the remainder is unexplained. V, J and clone size reflect that table, while D and trimming were determined from the DNA. Within this sample are 30,000 or so clones, with 74% of them counted one time only. Jointly, the top ten make up less than 3% of the sample.

In light of the paper, this sample's time point label describes: pre-treatment sample, taken before nivolumab and TIL therapy. Adults with stage 4 NSCLC were enrolled from October 2017 to early 2020 in a dual-center phase I trial. Samples came from a single-arm, open-label phase I trial of tumor-infiltrating lymphocyte therapy with nivolumab in advanced non-small cell lung cancer. Blood mononuclear cells were isolated from EDTA tubes by Ficoll gradient and were snap-frozen as pellets, and DNA was extracted with a Qiagen mini-prep kit. Comments on this clone: The antigen it binds to is not known. Per-nucleotide qualities are absent, and no much larger clonotype sits a single base away.

Overall results and qualifications from the work: The baseline peripheral repertoire was partially replaced by infused TIL clonotypes, which then decayed over months, and persistence showed no apparent association with response. Generalizability was limited because the cohort was highly selected, with more treatment-naive, never-smoker and oncogene-addicted patients included than is typical. The study protocol defined all tumor marker inferences as exploratory.

The sequence derives from a woman aged 30 to 85 with non-small cell lung cancer. This receptor chain uses TRBV19 and TRBJ2-3, with no reliable assignment of the D segment. The material was blood, obtained at baseline. The nucleotides are TGTGCCAGTAGCCCCGGGCCGTTCGCCGATACGCAGTATTTT. Its coded protein is CASSPGPFADTQYF.